Included here is one TCR beta chain sequence, with context. No antigen is known for it. This sample was taken from a study of cytomegalovirus exposure and HLA in healthy donors. PCR involved 60 Vbeta and 13 Jbeta primers. The assay was immunoSEQ multiplex PCR, and TCRdb's table has in-frame clones only and misses some. This table has around 140,000 clones, roughly 70% appearing once. Per the germline V gene, CDR1 is SGDLS and CDR2 is YYNGEE. The V end lost 4 bases, the J end lost 4 bases, and 11 bases lay between the germline ends. This CDR3 comprises 14 residues. Overall study results and limits: Productive status was seen about 87% or about 30% of the time for most TCR beta V segments in an earlier analysis. CMV serostatus was the only recorded immune exposure for donors. Within a later analysis, the majority of CMV-associated TCR beta chains appeared HLA-restricted. TCR beta sequences reportedly predicted the HLA-A and HLA-B alleles of most subjects accurately.

Sequencing was carried out using PBMCs. V usage is TRBV9 and J usage is TRBJ1-4; no definite D call. This TCR was recovered from a woman aged 55-75 years in good health and CMV-seropositive. The DNA for the CDR3 is TGTGCCAGCAGCTTGGGAGAGGTTAATGAAAAACTGTTTTTT. It encodes CASSLGEVNEKLFF.